The 10 T cell receptor beta chains below come from one sample, sequenced in a study of blood T cell repertoires in COVID-19. Some clones are missing from TCRdb's copy, which holds only in-frame ones; the method was immunoSEQ multiplex PCR. The table has roughly 300,000 clones, approximately 85% seen once. The sequenced sample was peripheral blood. The receptors originated from a man between 18 and 29 years old with active or convalescent COVID-19.

This chain joins TRBV7-9 and TRBJ2-7; 8 positions match TRBD1. With 0 bases clipped from V and 2 bases from J, the junction kept 12 bases outside the gene matches. The CDR3 contains 18 residues. Germline lookup yields CDR1 SEHNR and CDR2 FQNEAQ (reference sequence). The CDR3: CASSLAPGTGLSAYEQYF. The DNA for the CDR3 is TGTGCCAGCAGCTTAGCCCCCGGGACAGGACTCAGCGCCTACGAGCAGTACTTC.

The rearrangement links TRBV5-1 to TRBJ1-2; 8 nucleotides match TRBD1. This CDR3 region has 15 residues. The V gene's germline CDR1 is SGHRS and CDR2 YFSETQ. Trimming at V came to 0 bases and at J to 2 bases, leaving 3 bases not matched to a gene. The CDR3 region has the DNA TGCGCCAGCAGCTTGGACCCAGGGGGCAACTATGGCTACACCTTC. It is translated as CASSLDPGGNYGYTF.

V and J are TRBV10-2 and TRBJ2-3, with TRBD1 matching 9 bases. CDR1 and CDR2 from the germline V gene are WSHSY and SAAADI. V shed 5 bases and J 3 bases; nucleotides not matched to a gene: 12. The CDR3 sequence is 17 residues long. The CDR3 coding sequence is TGCGCCAGCAGTCTCTCCGGGACAGGGTCTGTGACAGATACGCAGTATTTT. Its translation: CASSLSGTGSVTDTQYF.

Remarks on this clone: Other nucleotide sequences in the sample specify the same CDR3. This rearrangement joins TRBV7-2 to TRBJ2-7; weak D call: TRBD1 (6 bases). Germline V gene data show CDR1 as SGHTA and CDR2 as FQGNSA. The ends were cut back, 3 bases at V and 4 bases at J, with 10 bases in the middle. The CDR3 covers 13 residues. The CDR3 here is CASSLEQGYEQYF. CDR3 coding DNA: TGTGCCAGCAGCTTGGAACAGGGATACGAGCAGTACTTC.

This clone was picked up one time. The chain is built from TRBV14 and TRBJ1-3; no reliable D call. The CDR3 runs to 13 residues. Between the trimmed V and J ends, which lost 5 bases and 9 bases, there was a span of 14 bases. Germline CDR1 is SGHDN and CDR2 is FVKESK. The DNA for the CDR3 is TGTGCCAGCAGCGCCGCGTCCCGTGGCACCATATATTTT. It is translated as CASSAASRGTIYF.

J is TRBJ2-3 and V is TRBV9; TRBD1 aligns across 9 bases. Germline V gene sequence: CDR1 SGDLS, CDR2 YYNGEE. Trimming at V came to 4 bases and at J to 0 bases, leaving 9 bases not matched to a gene. There are 17 residues in the CDR3. The CDR3 sequence: CASSSGTGFPSTDTQYF. Here the CDR3 DNA reads TGTGCCAGCAGCTCCGGGACAGGGTTTCCTAGCACAGATACGCAGTATTTT.

J is TRBJ2-1 and V is TRBV13, with a tentative D call TRBD1 (7 bases). The CDR3 has 16 amino acids. Trimming cost V 4 bases and J 5 bases, with 18 bases left between them. Germline V gene sequence: CDR1 PRHDT, CDR2 FYEKMQ (reference sequence). The CDR3 coding sequence is TGTGCCAGCAGCTCAGGGGGGCTTCTTAGGGACAATGAGCAGTTCTTC. Translated: CASSSGGLLRDNEQFF.

The chain combines TRBV4-2 with TRBJ1-2; D is undetermined. The ends were cut back, 0 bases at V and 8 bases at J, with 7 bases in the middle. CDR1 is LGHNA, CDR2 YNFKEQ, per germline. The CDR3 has 12 amino acids. In nucleotides, the CDR3 is TGTGCCAGCAGCCAAGATGCGAGGGGCTACACCTTC. It yields the protein CASSQDARGYTF.

V gene TRBV27 combines with J gene TRBJ1-5; D is uncertain. Germline lookup yields CDR1 MNHEY and CDR2 SMNVEV (reference sequence). Trimming removed 0 bases from V and 4 bases from J, with 7 bases in between. This CDR3 comprises 14 residues. CDR3 sequence reads: CASSLSRGNQPQHF. CDR3 coding DNA: TGTGCCAGCAGTTTATCGCGCGGAAATCAGCCCCAGCATTTT.

This chain joins TRBV29-1 and TRBJ2-5; TRBD1 might be the D (5 bases). The CDR3 is 13 amino acids. CDR1 and CDR2 (germline): SQVTM, ANQGSEA. With 7 bases removed from V and 3 bases from J, the gap between germline ends came to 15 bases. The CDR3 loop reads CSGQGGEKETQYF. In nucleotides, the CDR3 is TGCAGCGGTCAGGGTGGGGAAAAAGAGACCCAGTACTTC.